This TCR beta chain was sequenced in a study of blood T cell repertoires in COVID-19. For the study at large: The United States, Italy and Spain provided the acute and convalescent COVID-19 samples.

The junction had 5 bases not matched to a gene; V was cut back by 3 bases and J by 7 bases. The V gene's germline CDR1 is SGHNT and CDR2 YYREEE (reference sequence). The CDR3 extends over 15 amino acids. Assay used: immunoSEQ multiplex PCR; TCRdb lists only in-frame clones, some missing. The data show approximately 160,000 clones, around 80% seen once. The clonotype was recovered from a man in his fifties or sixties who had recovered from COVID-19. Sequenced sample: PBMCs or T cells enriched from blood (not recorded which). This chain joins TRBV5-4 and TRBJ2-1, with 12 bases fitting TRBD2. CDR3 nucleotide sequence: TGTGCCAGCAGCTCCCGGACTAGCGGGGCAAATGAGCAGTTCTTC. Protein sequence: CASSSRTSGANEQFF.